Sequencing of this TCR beta chain was carried out in a study of shared T cell receptors in the human thymus. This CDR3 is built from 11 residues. The germline V and J ends were trimmed by 0 bases and 8 bases, with 7 bases remaining between them. Germline V gives CDR1 GTSNPN, CDR2 SVGIG (reference sequence). Using immunoSEQ multiplex PCR, the repertoire was profiled, and TCRdb retains in-frame clones only, with some absent. The repertoire includes 500,000 to 750,000 clones, around 89% of them detected once, and 0.0085% to 0.012% sits in the top ten. This sample also appeared in a second study, on human thymus T cells. From that second work: Healthy Finnish infants undergoing corrective surgery for congenital heart defects were used as donors. It was from resections taken during corrective heart surgery that the thymus tissue came. Biased V and J segment usage appeared in thymus and peripheral blood. Reports from related research described highly overlapping thymic repertoires among unrelated individuals.

This TCR was sampled from a boy under two years old with a congenital heart defect. V usage is TRBV30 and J usage is TRBJ1-1; unclear D gene. Source material: thymocytes. The CDR3 protein is CAWSVREEAFF. CDR3 coding DNA: TGTGCCTGGAGTGTACGGGAGGAAGCTTTCTTT.